The next 14 T cell receptor beta chains were all read from a single sample in a study of shared clonotypes between healthy human individuals. Clones were sequenced by immunoSEQ multiplex PCR, and TCRdb holds only the in-frame ones, with some missing. The table has over a million clones, about 98.5% seen once; the top ten hold approximately 0.38%. The material sequenced was naive CD4+ T cells sorted from blood. The subset: CD45RA+ positively selected. The receptor set was obtained from a man aged 25-40 years in good health.

The V and J genes are TRBV28 and TRBJ2-7; 9 positions match TRBD1. V was pared by 2 bases and J by 7 bases, with 6 bases of the junction left unmatched. There are 14 residues in the CDR3. The germline gives CDR1 MDHEN, CDR2 SYDVKM. In nucleotides, the CDR3 is TGTGCCAGCAGTTTACCACAGGGGGCAAGGGAGCAGTACTTC. Protein: CASSLPQGAREQYF.

The chain employs TRBV6-6 and TRBJ2-7, with 10 positions matching TRBD1. The CDR3 has 13 residues. CDR1 MNHNY and CDR2 SVGAGI come from the germline V gene (reference sequence). Trimming at V came to 6 bases and at J to 3 bases, leaving 2 bases not matched to a gene. The CDR3 sequence: CASRGQGNYEQYF. The CDR3 region has the DNA TGTGCCAGCAGGGGACAGGGGAACTACGAGCAGTACTTC.

The J gene is TRBJ1-2, the V gene TRBV13; 8 positions agree with TRBD1. V shed 5 bases and J 4 bases; nucleotides not matched to a gene: 3. The germline V gene encodes CDR1 PRHDT and CDR2 FYEKMQ (reference sequence). The CDR3 is 13 amino acids. This chain's CDR3 is CASSADRGYGYTF. DNA for the CDR3: TGTGCCAGCAGCGCCGACAGGGGCTATGGCTACACCTTC. The complete variable domain, with remaining parts taken from reference TRBV13 and TRBJ1-2, reads AAGVIQSPRHLIKEKRETATLKCYPIPRHDTVYWYQQGPGQDPQFLISFYEKMQSDKGSIPDRFSAQQFSDYHSELNMSSLELGDSALYFCASSADRGYGYTFGSGTRLTVV.

About this clone: This CDR3 is also generated by other DNA sequences in the sample. The chain joins TRBV14 to TRBJ1-1; the D is unclear. Between the trimmed V and J ends, which lost 3 bases and 5 bases, there was a span of 16 bases. Germline CDR1 reads SGHDN; CDR2 reads FVKESK. This CDR3 is 15 amino acids long. The CDR3 nucleotides are TGTGCCAGCAGCCAGGATCTAGGGAGGTGGACTGAAGCTTTCTTT. Translation gives CASSQDLGRWTEAFF. The full variable domain, completed using reference TRBV14 and TRBJ1-1, is EAGVTQFPSHSVIEKGQTVTLRCDPISGHDNLYWYRRVMGKEIKFLLHFVKESKQDESGMPNNRFLAERTGGTYSTLKVQPAELEDSGVYFCASSQDLGRWTEAFFGQGTRLTVV.

This clone has just one count. Additional DNA sequences in this sample encode the identical CDR3. The chain links TRBV28 to TRBJ1-2; D ambiguous. From germline, CDR1 is MDHEN and CDR2 SYDVKM. V lost 2 bases and J 5 bases, leaving 6 bases between the germline ends. The CDR3 runs 12 residues. The CDR3 DNA follows: TGTGCCAGCAGTTTACCCGGGTATGGCTACACCTTC. This translates into CASSLPGYGYTF.

The chain couples TRBV29-1 to TRBJ1-1, with TRBD1 as a possible D gene (5 bases). Germline V lookup: CDR1 SQVTM, CDR2 ANQGSEA. The CDR3 has 13 residues. Trimming took off 5 bases at V and 5 bases at J, with 15 bases between the two ends. The CDR3 loop is CSVLNRKGTEAFF. CDR3 nucleotide sequence: TGCAGCGTTTTAAACAGGAAAGGGACTGAAGCTTTCTTT.

This rearrangement joins TRBV27 to TRBJ1-2, with no clear D. This CDR3 has 14 residues. The germline V gene has CDR1 MNHEY and CDR2 SMNVEV (reference sequence). Between the trimmed V and J ends, which lost 5 bases and 5 bases, there was a span of 15 bases. The CDR3 here is CASSRSAVSYGYTF. The CDR3 coding sequence is TGTGCCAGCAGTCGCTCGGCGGTTTCATATGGCTACACCTTC.

The chain joins TRBV18 to TRBJ2-7; 12 bases line up with TRBD1. The CDR3 totals 15 residues. Germline trimming cut 1 base from V and 5 bases from J; bases unmatched to any gene: 3. Per germline, CDR1 KGHSH and CDR2 LQKENI. The CDR3 spells CASSPRRDRGHEQYF. CDR3 in DNA: TGTGCCAGCTCACCACGCCGGGACAGGGGGCACGAGCAGTACTTC. The complete variable domain, with remaining parts taken from reference TRBV18 and TRBJ2-7, reads NAGVMQNPRHLVRRRGQEARLRCSPMKGHSHVYWYRQLPEEGLKFMVYLQKENIIDESGMPKERFSAEFPKEGPSILRIQQVVRGDSAAYFCASSPRRDRGHEQYFGPGTRLTVT.

The V and J genes are TRBV5-4 and TRBJ1-2; 11 bases are shared with TRBD1. V was pared by 4 bases and J by 0 bases, with 5 bases of the junction left unmatched. This CDR3 region has 16 residues. Per germline, CDR1 SGHNT and CDR2 YYREEE (reference sequence). The CDR3 here is CASSPGGQGANYGYTF. In DNA, the CDR3 is TGTGCCAGCAGCCCGGGGGGACAGGGGGCTAACTATGGCTACACCTTC.

Remarks on this clone: The same CDR3 is also encoded by other DNA sequences in this sample. The gene calls are TRBV18 and TRBJ1-1; 7 bases align to TRBD1. J gave up 4 bases and V 3 bases, and 5 bases lay outside the gene matches. The length of the CDR3 is 14 residues. Per the germline V gene, CDR1 is KGHSH and CDR2 is LQKENI. This CDR3 reads CASSPRQGGTEAFF. Written as DNA, the CDR3 is TGTGCCAGCTCACCTCGACAGGGCGGCACTGAAGCTTTCTTT.

The chain combines TRBV28 with TRBJ1-2; perhaps TRBD1 as D (5 bases). The germline V gene encodes CDR1 MDHEN and CDR2 SYDVKM. This CDR3 spans 13 amino acids. The germline V and J ends were trimmed by 8 bases and 2 bases, with 12 bases remaining between them. CDR3 nucleotides: TGTGCCAGCGGGAGGGGACTAAACTATGGCTACACCTTC. As protein: CASGRGLNYGYTF.

V usage is TRBV6-6 and J usage is TRBJ1-5; D is undetermined. Trimming left V 5 bases short and J 5 bases short, with 10 bases between. The CDR3 loop spans 13 amino acids. Germline lookup yields CDR1 MNHNY and CDR2 SVGAGI (reference sequence). CDR3 bases: TGTGCCAGCAGTCGGGAGGCCTATCAGCCCCAGCATTTT. This gives the protein CASSREAYQPQHF.

Here the CDR3 DNA reads TGTGCCATCAACCGGGACGGCTTGGAGCCCCAGCATTTT. This translates into CAINRDGLEPQHF. This rearrangement joins TRBV10-3 to TRBJ1-5; possibly TRBD1 for D (5 bases). The length of the CDR3 is 13 residues. Germline assignment: CDR1 ENHRY and CDR2 SYGVKD. V was pared by 7 bases and J by 8 bases, with 15 bases between.

The V and J genes are TRBV2 and TRBJ1-5; tentatively, D is TRBD1 (6 bases). The CDR3 is made up of 13 amino acids. Germline V lookup: CDR1 SNHLY, CDR2 FYNNEI. Trimming cost V 6 bases and J 6 bases, with 12 bases left between them. The CDR3 nucleotides read TGTGCCAGCAGACAGGGTTTTATTCAGCCCCAGCATTTT. It yields the protein CASRQGFIQPQHF.